This TCR beta chain was retrieved from a study of blood T cells in healthy people across ages. This clonotype was picked up a small number of times. The germline gives CDR1 DFQATT, CDR2 SNEGSKA (reference sequence). The V gene lost 3 bases and the J gene lost 4 bases, with 10 bases spanning the gap. The CDR3 has 13 residues. Using a J-beta primer mix together with a sample-barcoded 5' primer, a second PCR was run for roughly 6 to 12 cycles. Each cDNA molecule received a tag from a template-switch adaptor that had 12 random nucleotides. TCRdb re-analysed the 5' RACE reads in MiXCR, keeping a single row per CDR3 protein. The sample has 890,000 or so distinct CDR3 sequences, under 80% seen once; the top ten hold 25% to 30%.

The clonotype originates from a man under 40 in good health. The sequencing input was blood. The rearrangement joins TRBV20-1 to TRBJ1-5, with D tentatively TRBD1 (5 bases). The CDR3 is CSARVQGNQPQHF. In DNA form, the CDR3 reads TGCAGTGCTAGGGTCCAGGGAAATCAGCCCCAGCATTTT.